Each of the 20 T cell receptor beta chains below was sequenced from the same sample in a study of early T cells in non-severe SARS-CoV-2 infection. TCRdb ran MiXCR on the 5' RACE reads and lists one entry per CDR3 protein. Of 75,000 to 95,000 distinct CDR3 sequences in the sample, over 15% were seen once. This material consisted of whole blood, taken at baseline. The receptor source for this set is an adult who was a healthcare worker with PCR-confirmed SARS-CoV-2 infection or an uninfected control (not recorded which).

Written as DNA, the CDR3 is TGCAGTGCTACCAGGTACCCGGGCTACACCTTC. Protein: CSATRYPGYTF. This chain uses TRBV20-1 with TRBJ1-2; D not resolved. V lost 4 bases and J lost 8, with 11 bases in between. Per the germline V gene, CDR1 is DFQATT and CDR2 is SNEGSKA (reference sequence). This CDR3 comprises 11 residues.

The V gene is TRBV18, the J gene TRBJ2-5; TRBD2 might be the D (6 bases). V was clipped by 2 bases and J by 5 bases, with 12 bases between them. Germline V gene lookup returns CDR1 KGHSH and CDR2 LQKENI. The CDR3 runs to 14 residues. The CDR3 sequence: CASSPSGAGETQYF. In DNA, the CDR3 is TGTGCCAGCTCACCATCCGGGGCGGGGGAGACCCAGTACTTC.

The chain uses TRBV28 and TRBJ2-7, with D unclear. CDR1 and CDR2 from the germline V gene are MDHEN and SYDVKM. The CDR3 has 10 amino acids. DNA for the CDR3: TGTGCGTCTGCTAGGTCCGAGCAGTACTTC. Amino acids: CASARSEQYF.

The V call is TRBV7-3, the J call TRBJ2-1; D not certain. This CDR3 has 13 residues. Germline V gives CDR1 SGHTA, CDR2 FQGTGA. The germline V and J ends were trimmed by 4 bases and 0 bases, with 4 bases remaining between them. The CDR3 is CASSSTSYNEQFF. CDR3 sequence (DNA): TGTGCCAGCAGCTCCACCTCCTACAATGAGCAGTTCTTC.

On this clonotype itself: One end of the junction fails to match germline, which may point to a read error. V is TRBV10-3 and J is TRBJ2-7; D call uncertain. This CDR3 spans 13 amino acids. Germline values: CDR1 ENHRY, CDR2 SYGVKD. The DNA for the CDR3 is TGTGCCATCGGTGAAGGGAATCCATACGAGCAGTACTTC. Protein product: CAIGEGNPYEQYF.

This clonotype has at least ten counts. This sequence joins TRBV20-1 and TRBJ1-1; the D gene is possibly TRBD1 (6 bases). The CDR3 consists of 14 residues. The germline V and J ends were trimmed by 5 bases and 3 bases, with 16 bases remaining between them. The germline V gene encodes CDR1 DFQATT and CDR2 SNEGSKA (reference sequence). The chain's CDR3 is CSAPEGVWDTEAFF. The CDR3, as DNA: TGCAGTGCTCCTGAGGGGGTCTGGGACACTGAAGCTTTCTTT.

V gene TRBV5-1 combines with J gene TRBJ1-6; tentative D call: TRBD1 (5 bases). CDR1 and CDR2 from the germline V gene are SGHRS and YFSETQ. V lost 4 bases, J lost 9 bases, and 17 bases lay in between. CDR3 length equals 15 residues. The CDR3 region is CASSLTRVSSSPLHF. CDR3 DNA sequence: TGCGCCAGCAGCCTCACCAGGGTATCAAGTTCACCCCTCCACTTT.

The chain links TRBV19 to TRBJ2-4; D is uncertain. Trimming removed 10 bases from V and 15 bases from J, with 13 bases in between. Germline V gene sequence: CDR1 LNHDA, CDR2 SQIVND (reference sequence). The CDR3 runs to 9 residues. CDR3 sequence reads: CATPGSGYF. The CDR3 DNA is TGTGCCACTCCGGGTTCGGGGTACTTC.

This clonotype turned up a few times. The CDR3 here is CASRLQGTDTQYF. Here the CDR3 DNA reads TGTGCCAGCAGACTACAGGGCACAGATACGCAGTATTTT. The gene calls are TRBV6-1 and TRBJ2-3; D is possibly TRBD1 (5 bases). V lost 6 bases and J lost 1, with 8 bases in between. There are 13 residues in the CDR3. The germline CDR1 and CDR2 sequences are MNHNS and SASEGT.

This clonotype was recorded at least ten times. V gene TRBV28 combines with J gene TRBJ2-5; possibly TRBD1 or TRBD2 for D (5 bases each). The CDR3 loop spans 14 amino acids. The V gene's germline CDR1 is MDHEN and CDR2 SYDVKM. V shed 5 bases and J shed 5 bases, with 15 bases lying between them. CDR3 region: CASSRHRDPETQYF. In DNA form, the CDR3 reads TGTGCCAGCAGTAGGCACCGGGACCCTGAGACCCAGTACTTC.

This clonotype was found many times. The chain uses TRBV30 and TRBJ2-1; 9 positions agree with TRBD2. The CDR3 totals 15 residues. Germline loops: CDR1 GTSNPN, CDR2 SVGIG (reference sequence). Trimming took 2 bases from V and 5 from J; bases not matched to a gene: 7. The CDR3 here is CAWSRVAGVNNEQFF. Written as DNA, the CDR3 is TGTGCCTGGAGTCGAGTAGCGGGAGTAAACAATGAGCAGTTCTTC.

This sequence joins TRBV28 and TRBJ2-4; 8 nucleotides line up with TRBD2. The germline gives CDR1 MDHEN, CDR2 SYDVKM. The CDR3 totals 14 residues. Trimming took 6 bases from V and 3 from J; bases not matched to a gene: 4. The CDR3 coding sequence is TGTGCCAGCAGCACTAGCGGATACAAAAACATTCAGTACTTC. It specifies CASSTSGYKNIQYF.

In this sample, this clonotype turned up a few times. The chain joins TRBV12-3 or TRBV12-4 to TRBJ2-2; D call uncertain. Trimming stripped 5 bases from V and 4 bases from J, with 5 bases between. The CDR3 contains 12 residues. Written as DNA, the CDR3 is TGTGCCAGCAGTGCCCCCACCGGGGAGCTGTTTTTT. As protein: CASSAPTGELFF.

The chain recombines TRBV7-2 with TRBJ2-5, with D unresolved. The CDR3 spans 14 residues. V was shortened by 5 bases and J by 0 bases, with 10 bases between the two germline ends. Germline CDR1 and CDR2: SGHTA and FQGNSA. CDR3 in amino acids: CASSKDGYQETQYF. CDR3 DNA sequence: TGTGCCAGCAGCAAGGACGGCTACCAAGAGACCCAGTACTTC.

This clonotype occurred a few times. The gene calls are TRBV30 and TRBJ1-1; unclear D gene. Germline CDR1 reads GTSNPN; CDR2 reads SVGIG (reference sequence). The V end lost 0 bases, the J end lost 1 base, and 6 bases lay between the germline ends. CDR3 length: 13 amino acids. This CDR3 reads CAWSVQWNTEAFF. CDR3 DNA sequence: TGTGCCTGGAGTGTACAGTGGAACACTGAAGCTTTCTTT.

The chain uses TRBV7-2 and TRBJ2-7; weak D call: TRBD2 (6 bases). Germline assignment: CDR1 SGHTA and CDR2 FQGNSA. This CDR3 is built from 13 residues. The V and J ends lost 5 bases and 4 bases respectively, with 12 bases between them. The CDR3 is CASSAGLPYEQYF. The CDR3 DNA reads TGTGCCAGCAGCGCGGGACTTCCATACGAGCAGTACTTC.

This rearrangement joins TRBV28 to TRBJ2-1; D is perhaps TRBD1 or TRBD2 (5 bases each). Germline V CDR1 and CDR2: MDHEN, SYDVKM. This CDR3 is 15 amino acids long. Between the trimmed V and J ends, which lost 4 bases and 4 bases, there was a span of 14 bases. The CDR3 region is CASSSPNGGYNEQFF. In DNA form, the CDR3 reads TGTGCCAGCAGTTCCCCCAATGGGGGTTACAATGAGCAGTTCTTC.

The chain joins TRBV2 to TRBJ2-1, with D perhaps TRBD2 (5 bases). V was trimmed by 8 bases and J by 8 bases, leaving 10 bases between them. This CDR3 is built from 11 residues. Germline CDR1 SNHLY, CDR2 FYNNEI. CDR3 sequence: CASGREDEQFF. CDR3 nucleotides: TGTGCCAGCGGGAGAGAGGATGAGCAGTTCTTC. Full variable domain (remainder filled in from reference TRBV2 and TRBJ2-1): EPEVTQTPSHQVTQMGQEVILRCVPISNHLYFYWYRQILGQKVEFLVSFYNNEISEKSEIFDDQFSVERPDGSNFTLKIRSTKLEDSAMYFCASGREDEQFFGPGTRLTVL.

This clonotype was picked up a small number of times. The chain is built from TRBV19 and TRBJ2-1, with 11 positions matching TRBD2. In germline, CDR1 is LNHDA, CDR2 SQIVND (reference sequence). The CDR3 consists of 15 residues. Unmatched junction bases numbered 7, after V lost 6 bases and J lost 6 bases. This CDR3 is CASRGLAGGGNEQFF. The CDR3 DNA reads as TGTGCCAGTAGGGGGCTAGCGGGAGGAGGCAATGAGCAGTTCTTC.

The genes are TRBV19 and TRBJ2-7, with D perhaps matching TRBD1 (6 bases). The CDR3 sequence is 14 residues long. Germline CDR1 and CDR2: LNHDA and SQIVND (reference sequence). Trimming shortened V by 3 bases and J by 6 bases, and 15 bases separated the two germline ends. As DNA, the CDR3 is TGTGCCAGTAGTATCGCGGCAGGGGCGCGCGAGCAGTACTTC. Translated: CASSIAAGAREQYF.